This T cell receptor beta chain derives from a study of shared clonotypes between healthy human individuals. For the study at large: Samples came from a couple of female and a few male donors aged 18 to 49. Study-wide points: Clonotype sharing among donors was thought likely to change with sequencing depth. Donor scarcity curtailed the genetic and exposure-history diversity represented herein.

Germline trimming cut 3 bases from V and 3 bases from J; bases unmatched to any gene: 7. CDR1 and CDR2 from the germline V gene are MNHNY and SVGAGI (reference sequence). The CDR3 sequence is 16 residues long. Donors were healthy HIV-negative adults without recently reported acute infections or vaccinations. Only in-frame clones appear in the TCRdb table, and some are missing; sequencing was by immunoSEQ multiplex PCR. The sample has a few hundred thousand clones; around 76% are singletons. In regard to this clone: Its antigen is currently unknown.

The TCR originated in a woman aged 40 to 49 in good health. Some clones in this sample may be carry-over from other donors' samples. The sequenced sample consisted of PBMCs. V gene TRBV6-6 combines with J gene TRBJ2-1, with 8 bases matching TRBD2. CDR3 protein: CASSYLTSGRYNEQFF. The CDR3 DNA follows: TGTGCCAGCAGTTATCTCACTAGCGGACGCTACAATGAGCAGTTCTTC.